Below are 10 T cell receptor beta chains sequenced from a single sample in a study of cytotoxic CD8 clonotypes in ibrutinib-treated CLL. Profiling relied on immunoSEQ multiplex PCR, and the TCRdb table lists in-frame clones only, not all of them. The table records around 20,000 clones, around 85% of them present only once. The source was PBMCs, collected before ibrutinib treatment. These receptors originate from a human donor with chronic lymphocytic leukemia.

This chain connects TRBV30 to TRBJ2-5; D possibly corresponds to TRBD1 (5 bases). The length of the CDR3 is 15 residues. Looked up from germline, CDR1 is GTSNPN and CDR2 is SVGIG (reference sequence). V lost 5 bases to trimming and J lost 5 bases, with 21 bases between them. Here the CDR3 DNA reads TGTGCCTGGGCGTCACAGGCTGATAGTAGGGAGACCCAGTACTTC. Its protein is CAWASQADSRETQYF.

CDR3 sequence (DNA): TGTGCCTGGAAGGAACAGTCGAACACTGAAGCTTTCTTT. Amino acid sequence: CAWKEQSNTEAFF. The rearrangement uses TRBV30 and TRBJ1-1, with no clear D. Looked up from germline, CDR1 is GTSNPN and CDR2 is SVGIG (reference sequence). This CDR3 has 13 amino acids. With 4 bases removed from V and 1 base from J, the gap between germline ends came to 10 bases.

This clone was detected a few times. V usage is TRBV19 and J usage is TRBJ1-1; D is uncertain. V was cut by 1 base and J by 7 bases, with 13 bases left in between. Germline V lookup: CDR1 LNHDA, CDR2 SQIVND (reference sequence). There are 14 residues in the CDR3. DNA for the CDR3: TGTGCCAGTAGTATAGTTGCCGGGCCACTTGAAGCTTTCTTT. Amino acid sequence: CASSIVAGPLEAFF.

The J gene is TRBJ2-3, the V gene TRBV7-2, with unresolved D. CDR3 length: 13 residues. Germline lookup yields CDR1 SGHTA and CDR2 FQGNSA. With 1 base removed from V and 6 bases from J, the gap between germline ends came to 8 bases. The CDR3 is CASSLVVGDTQYF. The CDR3 coding sequence is TGTGCCAGCAGCTTAGTTGTCGGGGATACGCAGTATTTT.

This clone was observed a handful of times. The chain uses TRBV10-1 and TRBJ1-4, with 8 bases that match TRBD1. J gave up 8 bases and V 5 bases, and 4 bases lay outside the gene matches. The CDR3 covers 13 residues. Germline V gives CDR1 WNHNN, CDR2 SYGVQD (reference sequence). The CDR3 spells CASSLGQDEKLFF. For the CDR3, the DNA is TGCGCCAGCAGTTTGGGACAGGACGAAAAACTGTTTTTT.

This clone was detected only a few times. The chain joins TRBV27 to TRBJ1-2; tentative D call: TRBD1 (5 bases). This CDR3 is 18 amino acids long. Trimming stripped 2 bases from V and 3 bases from J, with 22 bases between. CDR1 MNHEY and CDR2 SMNVEV come from the germline V gene (reference sequence). The CDR3 nucleotides are TGTGCCAGCAGTTTACGGGCCCAAAGGGGTTCAGCCCACTATGGCTACACCTTC. Protein sequence: CASSLRAQRGSAHYGYTF.

The chain uses TRBV6-5 and TRBJ1-5; D remains unclear. V gave up 2 bases and J gave up 5 bases, with 7 bases separating them. The CDR3 contains 13 residues. Germline V CDR1 and CDR2: MNHEY, SVGAGI. The CDR3 DNA reads as TGTGCCAGCAGTTACGGCAGGCATCAGCCCCAGCATTTT. It codes for CASSYGRHQPQHF.

The rearrangement uses TRBV2 and TRBJ1-5; D unclear. The CDR3 is made up of 13 amino acids. V was clipped by 3 bases and J by 5 bases, with 8 bases between them. Looked up from germline, CDR1 is SNHLY and CDR2 is FYNNEI. CDR3 sequence: CASSDGQYQPQHF. DNA of the CDR3: TGTGCCAGCAGTGACGGCCAGTATCAGCCCCAGCATTTT.

The chain carries TRBV11-1 and TRBJ2-1; D is ambiguous. V lost 5 bases and J 5 bases, leaving 10 bases between the germline ends. The CDR3 consists of 13 residues. Germline-derived CDR1 and CDR2 are SGHAT and FQDESV (reference sequence). CDR3 in amino acids: CASSPRTDNEQFF. CDR3 nucleotide sequence: TGTGCCAGCAGCCCAAGGACGGACAATGAGCAGTTCTTC.

The chain recombines TRBV7-9 with TRBJ2-7; possible D gene TRBD2, 7 bases. Germline V gene sequence: CDR1 SEHNR, CDR2 FQNEAQ (reference sequence). The germline V and J ends were trimmed by 1 base and 3 bases, with 13 bases remaining between them. CDR3 length equals 15 residues. This CDR3 reads CASSLVSGGHYEQYF. The CDR3 DNA is TGTGCCAGCAGCTTAGTCTCGGGGGGACACTACGAGCAGTACTTC.